The 3 T cell receptor beta chains listed next were all sequenced from one sample in a study of early T cells in non-severe SARS-CoV-2 infection. TCRdb recomputed calls from the 5' RACE reads with MiXCR, one row per CDR3 protein. The table lists approximately 64,000 distinct CDR3 sequences, roughly 18% of them singletons. This specimen was whole blood, taken at baseline. Receptor source: an adult who was a healthcare worker with PCR-confirmed SARS-CoV-2 infection or an uninfected control (not recorded which).

In its sample, this clonotype was seen many times. The chain uses TRBV11-3 and TRBJ1-2; 10 positions agree with TRBD1. V gave up 7 bases and J gave up 4 bases; unmatched junction bases: 12. The germline gives CDR1 SGHNT, CDR2 YENEEA. The CDR3 covers 16 residues. CDR3 amino acids: CASTQGQGPLGYGYTF. CDR3 in DNA: TGTGCCAGCACCCAGGGACAGGGGCCCCTAGGCTATGGCTACACCTTC. Looking up the rest from reference TRBV11-3 and TRBJ1-2 gives the full variable domain: EAGVVQSPRYKIIEKKQPVAFWCNPISGHNTLYWYLQNLGQGPELLIRYENEEAVDDSQLPKDRFSAERLKGVDSTLKIQPAELGDSAVYLCASTQGQGPLGYGYTFGSGTRLTVV.

This clonotype was seen only a few times. The genes are TRBV13 and TRBJ2-7, with 7 bases lining up with TRBD1. Germline CDR1 PRHDT, CDR2 FYEKMQ (reference sequence). The V segment lost 0 bases and the J segment 5 bases; nucleotides outside the gene matches: 4. There are 14 residues in the CDR3. The CDR3 sequence is CASSLGNRGHEQYF. In nucleotides, the CDR3 is TGTGCCAGCAGCTTAGGGAACAGGGGCCACGAGCAGTACTTC.

J is TRBJ2-7 and V is TRBV5-1; 9 bases map to TRBD1. Trimming at V came to 4 bases and at J to 3 bases, leaving 5 bases not matched to a gene. Germline CDR1 reads SGHRS; CDR2 reads YFSETQ. There are 14 residues in the CDR3. This chain's CDR3 is CASSLDRGIYEQYF. CDR3 bases: TGCGCCAGCAGCCTCGACAGGGGGATCTACGAGCAGTACTTC.